Following are 2 T cell receptor beta chains from one sample sequenced in a study of T cell responses to AZD1222 COVID-19 vaccine. Profiling relied on immunoSEQ multiplex PCR, and the TCRdb table lists in-frame clones only, not all of them. This sample has 100,000 to 150,000 clones, with 85% to 90% found just once. The sample was peripheral blood, taken 28 days after the second AZD1222 dose. These receptors were taken from an adult who received the AZD1222 COVID-19 vaccine.

The gene calls are TRBV7-8 and TRBJ1-2; D not certain. The germline CDR1 and CDR2 sequences are SGHVS and FQNEAQ. This CDR3 spans 15 amino acids. Trimming pared 5 bases from V and 6 bases from J, leaving 19 bases between. As DNA, the CDR3 is TGTGCCAGCAGCCGAACAGAGGGTTTCGGGGATGGCTACACCTTC. It specifies CASSRTEGFGDGYTF.

This clone was detected many times. This chain connects TRBV12-3 or TRBV12-4 to TRBJ1-1; D is undetermined. V dropped 6 bases and J dropped 7 bases, with 9 bases sitting between them. This CDR3 spans 11 amino acids. CDR3 region: CASRSDGEAFF. In DNA, the CDR3 is TGTGCCAGCAGATCGGACGGTGAAGCTTTCTTT.